The 17 T cell receptor beta chains in this list originate from one sample, sequenced in a study of blood T cell repertoires in COVID-19. The method was immunoSEQ multiplex PCR; TCRdb's version includes in-frame clones alone and lacks a portion of them. The repertoire holds about 260,000 clones, with about 87% as singletons. What was sequenced was peripheral blood. These receptors were obtained from a man aged 55-75 years who had recovered from COVID-19.

The rearrangement joins TRBV5-8 to TRBJ2-5; TRBD1 matches at 10 bases. Germline V gene lookup returns CDR1 SGHTS and CDR2 YDEGEE. With V trimmed by 3 bases and J by 3 bases, 8 bases remained unmatched. The CDR3 has 16 amino acids. The CDR3 here is CASSSGTGVIEETQYF. The CDR3, as DNA: TGTGCCAGCAGCTCCGGGACAGGGGTCATAGAAGAGACCCAGTACTTC.

This chain connects TRBV5-1 to TRBJ1-6, with 8 bases identical to TRBD1. Germline V gives CDR1 SGHRS, CDR2 YFSETQ. CDR3 length: 21 residues. Trimming at V came to 4 bases and at J to 0 bases, leaving 18 bases not matched to a gene. The CDR3, as DNA: TGCGCCAGCAGCCGATCCACTAAGGACAGGGCCCCCAGCTCCTATAATTCACCCCTCCACTTT. It is translated as CASSRSTKDRAPSSYNSPLHF.

The CDR3 nucleotides are TGTGCCTGGATAGCGGGGGGGCGGACCGGGGAGCTGTTTTTT. This codes for CAWIAGGRTGELFF. The V gene is TRBV30, the J gene TRBJ2-2, with TRBD2 identical over 11 bases. CDR1 GTSNPN and CDR2 SVGIG come from the germline V gene (reference sequence). The CDR3 extends over 14 amino acids. V trimming: 4 bases; J trimming: 5 bases; junction bases outside the gene matches: 3.

The genes are TRBV15 and TRBJ1-1; D ambiguous. V was trimmed by 4 bases and J by 3 bases, leaving 15 bases between them. The V gene's germline CDR1 is LNHNV and CDR2 YYDKDF (reference sequence). The CDR3 length is 15 residues. CDR3 region: CATSTWRTDDTEAFF. As DNA, the CDR3 is TGTGCCACCAGCACGTGGAGGACGGATGACACTGAAGCTTTCTTT.

The V and J genes are TRBV4-2 and TRBJ1-2, with TRBD1 identical over 10 bases. This CDR3 is built from 17 residues. Germline V lookup: CDR1 LGHNA, CDR2 YNFKEQ. J was trimmed by 1 base and V by 1 base; bases with no gene match: 6. CDR3 residues: CASSQVGQGRFNYGYTF. In DNA form, the CDR3 reads TGTGCCAGCAGCCAAGTGGGACAGGGGCGATTTAACTATGGCTACACCTTC.

V and J are TRBV5-1 and TRBJ2-5; 7 bases align to TRBD2. CDR1 is SGHRS and CDR2 is YFSETQ in the germline V gene. The CDR3 consists of 15 residues. Trimming at V came to 0 bases and at J to 5 bases, leaving 7 bases not matched to a gene. The CDR3 DNA reads as TGCGCCAGCAGCTTGGTAGCGGGTAGGGAGGAGACCCAGTACTTC. Protein: CASSLVAGREETQYF.

The chain employs TRBV6-5 and TRBJ1-4; D remains unclear. V lost 5 bases, J lost 8 bases, and 18 bases lay in between. The CDR3 is 15 residues long. Germline loops: CDR1 MNHEY, CDR2 SVGAGI. CDR3 sequence (DNA): TGTGCCAGCAGTCCTTACTCGGCGGAGGACGAAAAACTGTTTTTT. This translates into CASSPYSAEDEKLFF.

V and J are TRBV18 and TRBJ1-1; D call uncertain. V was trimmed by 1 base and J by 7 bases, leaving 10 bases between them. Germline values: CDR1 KGHSH, CDR2 LQKENI. This CDR3 contains 13 residues. The DNA for the CDR3 is TGTGCCAGCTCACCACAGTCCGGGGATGAAGCTTTCTTT. It encodes CASSPQSGDEAFF. The full variable domain, its missing parts supplied by reference TRBV18 and TRBJ1-1, is NAGVMQNPRHLVRRRGQEARLRCSPMKGHSHVYWYRQLPEEGLKFMVYLQKENIIDESGMPKERFSAEFPKEGPSILRIQQVVRGDSAAYFCASSPQSGDEAFFGQGTRLTVV.

The rearrangement joins TRBV19 to TRBJ2-7, with D possibly matching TRBD1 (6 bases). The germline CDR1 and CDR2 sequences are LNHDA and SQIVND (reference sequence). CDR3 length: 15 residues. Trimming removed 5 bases at V and 7 bases at J, with 21 bases between. CDR3 DNA sequence: TGTGCCAGTAGTGGCGTATCGACAGGCGCATCGGAGCAGTACTTC. Protein sequence: CASSGVSTGASEQYF.

The chain is built from TRBV7-2 and TRBJ2-2; possible D gene TRBD2, 7 bases. Germline V gene lookup returns CDR1 SGHTA and CDR2 FQGNSA. V lost 1 base and J 7 bases, leaving 19 bases between the germline ends. The CDR3 contains 17 residues. This chain's CDR3 is CASSLGGGDPSIGELFF. CDR3 nucleotides: TGTGCCAGCAGCTTAGGGGGGGGCGATCCGTCCATCGGGGAGCTGTTTTTT.

This chain links TRBV7-3 with TRBJ2-5, with 9 bases that match TRBD2. The CDR3 has 15 residues. CDR1 and CDR2 (germline): SGHTA, FQGTGA. The junction had 4 bases not matched to a gene; V was cut back by 0 bases and J by 5 bases. CDR3 DNA sequence: TGTGCCAGCAGCTTAACGAATAGCGGGGGTGAGACCCAGTACTTC. Translation: CASSLTNSGGETQYF.

This clone occurred once. A junction boundary mismatches the germline segment, possibly from a read error. The chain couples TRBV7-7 to TRBJ2-3; the match to TRBD2 covers 9 bases. The CDR3 spans 14 residues. The germline CDR1 and CDR2 sequences are SSHAT and FNYEAQ (reference sequence). CDR3 nucleotides: TGTGCTAGCAGCCCCTCGCGGGGGGGTAATACGCAGTATTTT. This encodes CASSPSRGGNTQYF.

This chain connects TRBV30 to TRBJ2-7; 7 bases are shared with TRBD2. The J segment lost 5 bases and the V segment lost 5 bases, leaving 15 bases of the junction unmatched. From germline, CDR1 is GTSNPN and CDR2 SVGIG (reference sequence). The CDR3 totals 15 residues. The CDR3 DNA reads TGTGCCTGGTCCTTGGGGGGGGTAGGTCGTGACGAGCAGTACTTC. Translation: CAWSLGGVGRDEQYF.

This chain links TRBV18 with TRBJ1-4; D gene ambiguous. V was clipped by 2 bases and J by 0 bases, with 4 bases between them. The CDR3 has 14 amino acids. CDR1 is KGHSH and CDR2 is LQKENI in the germline V gene. CDR3 residues: CASSPSSTNEKLFF. In nucleotides, the CDR3 is TGTGCCAGCTCACCAAGCTCAACTAATGAAAAACTGTTTTTT. Combining the CDR3 with reference TRBV18 and TRBJ1-4 gives the whole variable domain NAGVMQNPRHLVRRRGQEARLRCSPMKGHSHVYWYRQLPEEGLKFMVYLQKENIIDESGMPKERFSAEFPKEGPSILRIQQVVRGDSAAYFCASSPSSTNEKLFFGSGTQLSVL.

The V gene is TRBV10-3, the J gene TRBJ2-3; TRBD2 aligns across 7 bases. CDR1 is ENHRY, CDR2 SYGVKD, per germline. Losses at the gene ends were 11 bases for V and 0 bases for J; bases not matched to a gene: 14. The CDR3 totals 16 residues. The CDR3 DNA is TGTGCCTCTCATGGGGCGGGAGCTACTAGCACAGATACGCAGTATTTT. Translation gives CASHGAGATSTDTQYF.

This chain uses TRBV9 with TRBJ2-1; 7 positions agree with TRBD1. The V gene end was trimmed by 2 bases and the J gene end by 7 bases; junction bases not matched to a gene: 6. In germline, CDR1 is SGDLS, CDR2 YYNGEE. CDR3 size: 14 residues. CDR3 residues: CASSVGTEANEQFF. CDR3 DNA: TGTGCCAGCAGCGTGGGGACAGAGGCGAATGAGCAGTTCTTC.

The genes are TRBV5-5 and TRBJ2-3, with D possibly matching TRBD1 (6 bases). CDR1 and CDR2 (germline): SGHKS, YYEKEE (reference sequence). V lost 3 bases, J lost 3 bases, and 17 bases lay in between. This CDR3 is 16 amino acids long. The CDR3 coding sequence is TGTGCCAGCAGCTCCCCACAGGGTGATCTGACAGATACGCAGTATTTT. Its translation: CASSSPQGDLTDTQYF. The full variable domain, with the rest looked up from reference TRBV5-5 and TRBJ2-3, is DAGVTQSPTHLIKTRGQQVTLRCSPISGHKSVSWYQQVLGQGPQFIFQYYEKEERGRGNFPDRFSARQFPNYSSELNVNALLLGDSALYLCASSSPQGDLTDTQYFGPGTRLTVL.